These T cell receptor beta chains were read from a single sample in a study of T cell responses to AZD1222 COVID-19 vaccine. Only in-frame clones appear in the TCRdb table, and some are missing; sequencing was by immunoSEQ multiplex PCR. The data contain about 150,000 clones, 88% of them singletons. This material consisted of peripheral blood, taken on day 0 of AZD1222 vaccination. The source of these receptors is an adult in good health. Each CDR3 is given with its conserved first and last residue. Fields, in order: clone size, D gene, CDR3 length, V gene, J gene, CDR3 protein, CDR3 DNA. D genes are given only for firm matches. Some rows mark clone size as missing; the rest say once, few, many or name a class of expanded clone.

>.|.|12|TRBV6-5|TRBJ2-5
CASKQGGETQYF
TGTGCCAGCAAGCAGGGCGGGGAGACCCAGTACTTC
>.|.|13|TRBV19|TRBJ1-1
CASAQGSNTEAFF
TGTGCCAGTGCCCAGGGATCGAACACTGAAGCTTTCTTT
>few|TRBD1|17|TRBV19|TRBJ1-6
CASSLHTGTGVNSPLHF
TGTGCCAGTAGTCTACACACCGGGACAGGGGTTAATTCACCCCTCCACTTT
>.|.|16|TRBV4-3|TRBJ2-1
CASSQDLPSSYNEQFF
TGCGCCAGCAGCCAAGACCTACCTAGCTCCTACAATGAGCAGTTCTTC
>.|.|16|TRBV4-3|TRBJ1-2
CASSQDLFGTSYGYTF
TGCGCCAGCAGCCAAGATCTTTTTGGGACCTCATATGGCTACACCTTC
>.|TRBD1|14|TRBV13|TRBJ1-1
CASNEQGRYTEAFF
TGTGCCAGCAACGAACAGGGGCGATACACTGAAGCTTTCTTT
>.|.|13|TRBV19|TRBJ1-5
CASSKSGNQPQHF
TGTGCCAGTAGTAAGTCTGGCAATCAGCCCCAGCATTTT
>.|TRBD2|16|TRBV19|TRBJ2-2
CASSIAGRATSGELFF
TGTGCCAGTAGTATTGCGGGGAGGGCCACGAGCGGGGAGCTGTTTTTT
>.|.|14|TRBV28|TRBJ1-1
CASSFWGSTVEAFF
TGTGCCAGCAGTTTTTGGGGGTCGACAGTCGAAGCTTTCTTT
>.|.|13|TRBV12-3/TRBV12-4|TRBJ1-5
CASSLGRNQPQHF
TGTGCCAGCAGTTTAGGACGCAATCAGCCCCAGCATTTT
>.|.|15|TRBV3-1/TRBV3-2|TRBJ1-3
CASSQGPTWGNTIYF
TGTGCCAGCAGCCAGGGCCCGACCTGGGGTAACACCATATATTTT
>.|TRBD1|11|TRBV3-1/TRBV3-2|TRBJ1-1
CASGDRVVAFF
TGTGCCAGCGGGGACAGGGTTGTAGCTTTCTTT
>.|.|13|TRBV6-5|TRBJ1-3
CASSLGQGNTIYF
TGTGCCAGCAGTCTTGGACAGGGAAACACCATATATTTT
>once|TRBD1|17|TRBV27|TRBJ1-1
CASNPYQQGRRNTEAFF
TGTGCCAGCAACCCATATCAACAGGGGAGAAGAAACACTGAAGCTTTCTTT
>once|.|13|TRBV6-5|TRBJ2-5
CARSRDNQETQYF
TGTGCCAGAAGCCGGGACAATCAAGAGACCCAGTACTTC
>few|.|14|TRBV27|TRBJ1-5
CASSSSTLTQPQHF
TGTGCCAGCAGTTCCTCTACTCTTACTCAGCCCCAGCATTTT
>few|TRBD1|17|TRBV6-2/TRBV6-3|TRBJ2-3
CASSFLIGQGSTDTQYF
TGTGCCAGCAGTTTCCTCATCGGACAGGGTTCCACAGATACGCAGTATTTT
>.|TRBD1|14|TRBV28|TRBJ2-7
CASSLGQVEGEQYF
TGTGCCAGCAGTTTGGGACAGGTGGAGGGAGAGCAGTACTTC
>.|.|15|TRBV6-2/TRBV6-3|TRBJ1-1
CASSPTRARNTEAFF
TGTGCCAGCAGCCCTACGAGGGCGCGGAACACTGAAGCTTTCTTT
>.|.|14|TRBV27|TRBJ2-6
CASSTISGANVLTF
TGTGCCAGCAGTACCATCTCTGGGGCCAACGTCCTGACTTTC
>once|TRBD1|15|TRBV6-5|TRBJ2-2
CASRRGQSNTGELFF
TGTGCCAGCAGAAGGGGGCAGTCGAACACCGGGGAGCTGTTTTTT
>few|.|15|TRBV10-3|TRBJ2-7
CAISDSGSGSYEQYF
TGTGCCATCAGTGATTCAGGCTCAGGCTCCTACGAGCAGTACTTC
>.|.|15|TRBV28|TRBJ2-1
CASSLRRGLLIQQFF
TGTGCCAGCAGTTTAAGGAGGGGTCTTCTAATCCAGCAGTTCTTC
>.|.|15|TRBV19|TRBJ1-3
CASSFQNSLGNTIYF
TGTGCCAGTAGTTTCCAGAACTCGCTGGGAAACACCATATATTTT
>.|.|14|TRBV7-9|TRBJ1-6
CASSLGQDNSPLHF
TGTGCCAGCAGCTTAGGACAGGATAATTCACCCCTCCACTTT
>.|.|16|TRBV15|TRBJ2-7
CATSRELGTGSYEQYF
TGTGCCACCAGCAGAGAACTTGGGACGGGCTCCTACGAGCAGTACTTC
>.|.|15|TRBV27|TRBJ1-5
CASSLLDGRDQPQHF
TGTGCCAGCAGTTTATTGGACGGAAGAGATCAGCCCCAGCATTTT
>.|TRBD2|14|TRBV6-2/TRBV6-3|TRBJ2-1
CASSWGGTVLEQFF
TGTGCCAGCAGTTGGGGGGGAACAGTTCTCGAGCAGTTCTTC
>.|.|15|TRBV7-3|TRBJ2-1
CARRLGRGSYNEQFF
TGTGCCAGGCGGCTAGGGAGAGGGTCCTACAATGAGCAGTTCTTC
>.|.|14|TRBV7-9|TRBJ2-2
CASSLALNTGELFF
TGTGCCAGCAGCTTAGCCCTGAACACCGGGGAGCTGTTTTTT
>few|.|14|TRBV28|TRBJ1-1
CASSLHLTGREAFF
TGTGCCAGCAGTTTACACCTGACAGGACGTGAAGCTTTCTTT
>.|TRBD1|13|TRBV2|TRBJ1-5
CASSGQGAEPQHF
TGTGCCAGCAGTGGGCAGGGGGCTGAGCCCCAGCATTTT
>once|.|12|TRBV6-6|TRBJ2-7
CASRPTTSEQYF
TGTGCCAGCAGACCCACGACTTCCGAGCAGTACTTC
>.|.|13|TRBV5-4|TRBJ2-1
CASSSPGVNEQFF
TGTGCCAGCAGCTCTCCGGGGGTCAATGAGCAGTTCTTC
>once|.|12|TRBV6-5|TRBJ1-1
CASRSRNTEAFF
TGTGCCAGCAGATCCAGGAATACTGAAGCTTTCTTT
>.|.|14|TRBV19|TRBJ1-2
CASSLTGPSYGYTF
TGTGCCAGTAGTCTTACCGGGCCCTCCTATGGCTACACCTTC
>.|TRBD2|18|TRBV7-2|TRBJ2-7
CASSQPRTSGRFSYEQYF
TGTGCCAGCAGCCAGCCGAGGACTAGCGGGAGGTTTTCCTACGAGCAGTACTTC
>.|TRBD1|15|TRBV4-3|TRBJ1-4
CASSQGTGPLEKLFF
TGCGCCAGCAGCCAAGGGACAGGTCCTCTTGAAAAACTGTTTTTT
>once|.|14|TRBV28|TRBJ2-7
CASIQRAGRPEQYF
TGTGCCAGCATTCAGCGGGCCGGACGTCCCGAGCAGTACTTC
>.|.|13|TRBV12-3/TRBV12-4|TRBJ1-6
CASSSGLNSPLHF
TGTGCCAGCAGTTCAGGTTTGAATTCACCCCTCCACTTT
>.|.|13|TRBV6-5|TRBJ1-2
CASSYTSGWGYTF
TGTGCCAGCAGTTACACCTCAGGGTGGGGCTACACCTTC
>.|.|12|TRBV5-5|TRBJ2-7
CASSLAGAEQYF
TGTGCCAGCAGCTTGGCCGGGGCCGAGCAGTACTTC
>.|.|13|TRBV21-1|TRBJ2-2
CASSKAQDGELFF
TGTGCCAGCAGCAAAGCTCAGGATGGGGAGCTGTTTTTT